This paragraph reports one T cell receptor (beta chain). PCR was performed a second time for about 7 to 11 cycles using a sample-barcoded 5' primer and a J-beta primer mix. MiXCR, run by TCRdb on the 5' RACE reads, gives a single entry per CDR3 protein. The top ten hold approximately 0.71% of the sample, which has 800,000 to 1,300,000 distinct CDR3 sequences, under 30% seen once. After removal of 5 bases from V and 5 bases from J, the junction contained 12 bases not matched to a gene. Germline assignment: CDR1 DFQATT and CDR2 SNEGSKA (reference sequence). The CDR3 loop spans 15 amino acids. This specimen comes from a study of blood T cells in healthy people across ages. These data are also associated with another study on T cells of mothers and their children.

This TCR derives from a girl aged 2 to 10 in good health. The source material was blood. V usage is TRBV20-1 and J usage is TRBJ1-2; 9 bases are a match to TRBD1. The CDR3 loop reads CSAPTEADRGYGYTF. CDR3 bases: TGCAGTGCTCCGACAGAAGCGGACAGGGGATATGGCTACACCTTC.